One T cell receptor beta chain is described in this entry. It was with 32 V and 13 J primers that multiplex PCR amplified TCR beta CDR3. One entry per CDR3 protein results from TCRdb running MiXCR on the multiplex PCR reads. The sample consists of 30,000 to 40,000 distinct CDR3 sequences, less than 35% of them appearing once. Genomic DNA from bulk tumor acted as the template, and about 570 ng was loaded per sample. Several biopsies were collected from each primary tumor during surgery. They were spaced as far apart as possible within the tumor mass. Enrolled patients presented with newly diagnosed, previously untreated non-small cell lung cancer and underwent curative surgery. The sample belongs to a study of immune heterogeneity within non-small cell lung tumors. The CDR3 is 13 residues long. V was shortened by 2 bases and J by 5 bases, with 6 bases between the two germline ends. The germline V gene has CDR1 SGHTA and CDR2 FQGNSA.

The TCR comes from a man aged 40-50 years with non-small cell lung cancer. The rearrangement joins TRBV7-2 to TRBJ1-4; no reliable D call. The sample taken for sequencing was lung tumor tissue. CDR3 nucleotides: TGTGCCAGCAGCTTACAGAGAAATGAAAAACTGTTTTTT. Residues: CASSLQRNEKLFF.